This TCR beta chain was sequenced for a study of OX40 agonist ivuxolimab in advanced cancers. Sequencing was performed with immunoSEQ multiplex PCR; in TCRdb, only in-frame clones are kept and a portion is missing. The repertoire holds fewer than 30,000 clones, with roughly 90% as singletons. Germline CDR1 reads KGHSH; CDR2 reads LQKENI. V dropped 0 bases and J dropped 2 bases, with 20 bases sitting between them. The CDR3 consists of 18 residues. The specimen was CD4+ or CD8+ T cells sorted from blood, collected in a trial of the OX40 agonist ivuxolimab. The chain links TRBV18 to TRBJ2-7, with D possibly matching TRBD1 (5 bases). This sequence was found in an adult with an advanced solid tumor such as melanoma, head and neck, liver or kidney cancer. The CDR3 is CASSPPRSQTDIPYEQYF. Here the CDR3 DNA reads TGTGCCAGCTCACCACCGAGATCCCAAACGGACATACCCTACGAGCAGTACTTC.